This TCR beta chain was documented in a study of T cell repertoires in cytomegalovirus infection. Overall study: Public TCR beta signature analysis indicated the presence of both CMV infection and matching HLA type.

This clonotype has a count of ten or more. TCRdb reprocessed the reads with MiXCR, giving one entry per CDR3 protein. The sample lists approximately 180,000 distinct CDR3 sequences; roughly 9% were seen once. V lost 5 bases and J lost 1; bases outside the gene matches: 0. The CDR3 covers 13 residues. Germline assignment: CDR1 SGHTA and CDR2 FQGNSA. V usage is TRBV7-2 and J usage is TRBJ2-3; TRBD2 agrees at 7 bases. The sample comprised PBMCs. The origin of this receptor is a human donor in good health (CMV status not recorded). Some clones in this sample may be carry-over from other donors' samples. The CDR3 nucleotides read TGTGCCAGCAGCAGCGGGGGCACAGATACGCAGTATTTT. Encoded protein: CASSSGGTDTQYF.